The 13 T cell receptor beta chains in this list originate from one sample, sequenced in a study of T cells in women clearing cervical HPV infection. TCRdb keeps only in-frame clones here, not all; method: immunoSEQ multiplex PCR. The data show more than 20,000 clones, and the top ten clones hold 9.5% to 10%. The sequenced material came from blood buffy coat. Receptors were obtained from a woman aged 18 to 75 with a cervical HPV16 infection that either progressed to CIN3+ or cleared (not recorded which).

In regard to this clone: The DNA ends 3 residues before the CDR3 does, and the rest of the CDR3 is filled in from the germline J gene. The V and J genes are TRBV6-1 and TRBJ2-7; D ambiguous. The CDR3 extends over 14 amino acids. Germline CDR1 and CDR2: MNHNS and SASEGT. V was trimmed by 2 bases and J by 1 base, leaving 9 bases between them. The covered CDR3 bases are TGTGCCAGCAGTGAACGCTTCACTTCCTACGAG. It translates to CASSERFTSYE. The full CDR3 reads CASSERFTSYEQYF.

As for this clone: Coverage ceases 3 residues before the CDR3 finishes, and the germline J gene fills in the end. The V and J genes are TRBV11-2 and TRBJ1-2; TRBD1 is a possible D gene (5 bases). This CDR3 has 12 residues. CDR1 is SGHAT, CDR2 FQNNGV, per germline. Trimming left V 8 bases short and J 6 bases short, with 13 bases between. Incomplete CDR3 DNA: TGTGCCAGCTCAGGGACTGGAGATGGC. Amino acid sequence: CASSGTGDG. In full, the CDR3 reads CASSGTGDGYTF.

CDR3 region: CASSLGQGQNTEAFF. The sequenced part of the CDR3 DNA is TGTGCCAGCAGCTTAGGCCAGGGTCAGAACACTGAA. The chain links TRBV7-6 to TRBJ1-1; D is perhaps TRBD1 (5 bases). The read gets to within 3 residues of the CDR3 end, and the germline J gene fills in the rest. There are 15 residues in the CDR3. Per the germline V gene, CDR1 is SGHVS and CDR2 is FNYEAQ. V was shortened by 1 base and J by 1 base, with 10 bases between the two germline ends.

Concerning this clone: The CDR3 end lies 3 residues beyond the end of the read and is filled in from the germline J gene. The rearrangement uses TRBV5-1 and TRBJ2-5; no reliable D call. Per the germline V gene, CDR1 is SGHRS and CDR2 is YFSETQ. This CDR3 comprises 14 residues. Trimming shortened V by 2 bases and J by 6 bases, and 14 bases separated the two germline ends. The CDR3 here is CASSFDFRGQTQYF. The sequenced CDR3 bases are TGCGCCAGCAGCTTCGACTTCCGTGGCCAGACC.

Points on this clone: The CDR3 goes on 3 residues after the read ends, and that part is filled in from the germline J gene. V and J are TRBV7-3 and TRBJ1-2; 10 bases map to TRBD1. Trimming cost V 4 bases and J 7 bases; bases outside gene matches: 12. The CDR3 has 16 amino acids. CDR1 and CDR2 from the germline V gene are SGHTA and FQGTGA. The sequenced CDR3 bases are TGTGCCAGCAGCTCCATTCCGGGACAGGGGTTAGGTGGC. It encodes CASSSIPGQGLGG. The full CDR3 protein is CASSSIPGQGLGGYTF.

In regard to this clone: The sequence runs out 3 residues before the end of the CDR3; the remainder is reconstructed from the germline J gene. The chain uses TRBV20-1 and TRBJ2-7; D gene ambiguous. The CDR3 is 15 residues long. V dropped 2 bases and J dropped 0 bases, with 14 bases sitting between them. Germline V gene data show CDR1 as DFQATT and CDR2 as SNEGSKA (reference sequence). The CDR3 bases that were read are TGCAGTGCTAGAAAATACGACAAACCCTCCTACGAG. This gives the protein CSARKYDKPSYE. The full CDR3 sequence reads CSARKYDKPSYEQYF.

Comment on this clone: The read ends 3 residues before the CDR3 terminus; that terminus is restored from the germline J gene. The rearrangement joins TRBV6-1 to TRBJ1-6; no definite D call. Per the germline V gene, CDR1 is MNHNS and CDR2 is SASEGT. The CDR3 spans 13 residues. Trimming took 3 bases from V and 7 from J, leaving 7 bases between them. This CDR3 is CASSESGNSPLHF. The covered CDR3 bases are TGTGCCAGCAGTGAGTCGGGGAATTCACCC.

In the case of this clone: Read sequence stops 3 residues before the CDR3 end, and the germline J gene provides the missing end. V and J are TRBV30 and TRBJ2-7; no definite D call. This CDR3 contains 12 residues. Germline V gene data show CDR1 as GTSNPN and CDR2 as SVGIG (reference sequence). Trimming pared 5 bases from V and 1 base from J, leaving 9 bases between. The CDR3 spells CAWADSSYEQYF. The part of the CDR3 DNA that was read is TGTGCCTGGGCAGACTCTTCCTACGAG. The full variable domain, rest sourced from reference TRBV30 and TRBJ2-7, is SQTIHQWPATLVQPVGSPLSLECTVEGTSNPNLYWYRQAAGRGLQLLFYSVGIGQISSEVPQNLSASRPQDRQFILSSKKLLLSDSGFYLCAWADSSYEQYFGPGTRLTVT.

Incomplete CDR3 DNA: TGTGCCACCAGCAGAGATCTGGGCGGGAGGGTTCAAAGGGAGACC. Protein: CATSRDLGGRVQRET. From start to end, the CDR3 is CATSRDLGGRVQRETQYF. The genes are TRBV15 and TRBJ2-5, with 9 bases that match TRBD2. The read ends 3 residues early relative to the CDR3; the germline J gene fills the gap. With V trimmed by 0 bases and J by 5 bases, 13 bases remained unmatched. Germline assignment: CDR1 LNHNV and CDR2 YYDKDF (reference sequence). CDR3 length: 18 amino acids.

Remarks on this clone: The read terminates 3 residues before the CDR3 end, so the remaining end is supplied by the germline J gene. The chain links TRBV28 to TRBJ2-3; 8 bases align to TRBD1. The germline gives CDR1 MDHEN, CDR2 SYDVKM. The V segment lost 2 bases and the J segment 0 bases; nucleotides outside the gene matches: 7. This CDR3 region has 17 residues. This CDR3 reads CASSLEGTGTSTDTQYF. CDR3 DNA (partial): TGTGCCAGCAGTTTAGAGGGGACAGGAACTAGCACAGATACG.

The CDR3 loop reads CASSQGTSGSGANVLTF. The part of the CDR3 DNA that was read is TGTGCCAGCAGCCAAGGGACTAGCGGCTCTGGGGCCAACGTC. J is TRBJ2-6 and V is TRBV3-1 (or the pseudogene TRBV3-2); 10 bases match TRBD2. The CDR3 goes on 3 residues after the read ends, and that part is filled in from the germline J gene. Germline CDR1 and CDR2: LGHDT and YNNKEL (reference sequence). The CDR3 runs to 17 residues. V shed 1 base, J shed 0 bases, and the junction held 0 bases outside the gene matches.

The CDR3: CASSAGQPYEQYF. CDR3 DNA (partial): TGTGCCAGCAGCGCGGGACAGCCTTACGAG. The chain recombines TRBV7-9 with TRBJ2-7, with D possibly TRBD1 on 7 matching bases. The missing CDR3 end, 3 residues past where the read stops, is filled in from the germline J gene. The V gene's germline CDR1 is SEHNR and CDR2 FQNEAQ (reference sequence). The length of the CDR3 is 13 residues. V dropped 5 bases and J dropped 4 bases, with 12 bases sitting between them.

CDR3 sequence: CSVTGGTGGDYGYTF. The sequenced CDR3 bases are TGCAGCGTTACTGGAGGAACAGGGGGCGACTATGGC. J is TRBJ1-2 and V is TRBV29-1; 9 bases are shared with TRBD1. Read coverage stops 3 residues before the CDR3 terminus; the germline J gene supplies the remainder. The CDR3 totals 15 residues. Trimming at V came to 5 bases and at J to 3 bases, leaving 10 bases not matched to a gene. Germline V lookup: CDR1 SQVTM, CDR2 ANQGSEA. Full variable domain (rest looked up from reference TRBV29-1 and TRBJ1-2): SAVISQKPSRDICQRGTSLTIQCQVDSQVTMMFWYRQQPGQSLTLIATANQGSEATYESGFVIDKFPISRPNLTFSTLTVSNMSPEDSSIYLCSVTGGTGGDYGYTFGSGTRLTVV.